These T cell receptor beta chains were read from a single sample in a study of blood T cell repertoires in COVID-19. Here immunoSEQ multiplex PCR was the method, and the copy in TCRdb shows in-frame clones only, minus some. This sample has about 210,000 clones, with around four fifths found just once. The specimen was peripheral blood. The receptor set was obtained from a woman in her forties or fifties with acute or convalescent COVID-19. The CDR3 runs from the conserved cysteine through the conserved F or W. The D gene is left open where the match is weak. Clone sizes are given selectively: once, few, many, or a class where the clone is expanded.

clone size	V gene	J gene	D gene	CDR3 DNA	CDR3 protein
-	TRBV11-2	TRBJ2-1	-	TGTGCCAGCAGCTTAGAATCAGGGAGGAGGTTGAATGGAAATGAGCAGTTCTTC	CASSLESGRRLNGNEQFF
-	TRBV28	TRBJ1-3	-	TGTGCCAGCAGTTTCTCTGGGCGCTCTGGAAACACCATATATTTT	CASSFSGRSGNTIYF
-	TRBV2	TRBJ2-7	TRBD2	TGTGCCAGCAGTCCCGGGACTAGCGGGTGGAATTTCTACGAGCAGTACTTC	CASSPGTSGWNFYEQYF
-	TRBV28	TRBJ2-3	-	TGTGCCAGCAGCCCGGCCCCCTACCGGGACTGGACTCATACAGATACGCAGTATTTT	CASSPAPYRDWTHTDTQYF
few	TRBV5-1	TRBJ2-3	-	TGCGCCAGCAGCTTGGGGGGCAGGGGCGCAGATACGCAGTATTTT	CASSLGGRGADTQYF
-	TRBV7-2	TRBJ2-1	-	TGTGCCAGCAGCCCCTTTTTCGGGGAGCAGTTCTTC	CASSPFFGEQFF
-	TRBV5-1	TRBJ2-7	-	TGCGCCAGCAGCCCCGAGGCTCTCTACGAGCAGTACTTC	CASSPEALYEQYF
-	TRBV29-1	TRBJ1-1	-	TGCAGCGCCGTAATTATTGAAGCTTTCTTT	CSAVIIEAFF
-	TRBV30	TRBJ2-7	TRBD2	TGTGCCTGGAACCCTAGCGGGAGGTATTCCTACGAGCAGTACTTC	CAWNPSGRYSYEQYF
-	TRBV30	TRBJ1-4	TRBD1	TGTGCCTGGAGCCCCGGGACAGTTGATGAAAAACTGTTTTTT	CAWSPGTVDEKLFF
few	TRBV28	TRBJ1-4	TRBD1	TGTGCCAGCAGTTCGCAGGGGGCGTTTGAAAAACTGTTTTTT	CASSSQGAFEKLFF
-	TRBV28	TRBJ2-3	-	TGTGCCAGCAGTTTGAGGCGGGGCAACCCTGCGGATACGCAGTATTTT	CASSLRRGNPADTQYF
once	TRBV6-5	TRBJ2-3	-	TGTGCCAGCAGTTGGGTGCGGACTCTAGGCACAGATACGCAGTATTTT	CASSWVRTLGTDTQYF
few	TRBV5-1	TRBJ2-7	TRBD1	TGCGCCAGCAGCGCCGGACAGGGAGTTCCAGGCGAGCAGTACTTC	CASSAGQGVPGEQYF
-	TRBV19	TRBJ2-7	TRBD2	TGTGCCAGTAGTACTCCGGGACTAGCGACCGAGCAGTACTTC	CASSTPGLATEQYF
once	TRBV10-3	TRBJ1-2	-	TGTGCCATCACCGGAGGTGGTTATGGCTACACCTTC	CAITGGGYGYTF
-	TRBV5-5	TRBJ1-5	-	TGTGCCAGCAGCTTCAGGACGGGGGATCAGCCCCAGCATTTT	CASSFRTGDQPQHF
once	TRBV7-3	TRBJ2-7	TRBD2	TGTGCCAGCAGCTTAAGTCTCCGGATTAGCGGGAACCTCCCCTACGAGCAGTACTTC	CASSLSLRISGNLPYEQYF
-	TRBV2	TRBJ2-7	-	TGTGCCAGCAGTGAAGCGACGGGGATTTTCGAGCAGTACTTC	CASSEATGIFEQYF
-	TRBV19	TRBJ2-7	TRBD1	TGTGCCAGTAGTACCGGACAGGGGCCCTACGAGCAGTACTTC	CASSTGQGPYEQYF
-	TRBV6-6	TRBJ2-5	-	TGTGCCAGCAGTTACGACTTAACTAGAGAGACCCAGTACTTC	CASSYDLTRETQYF
few	TRBV3-1/TRBV3-2	TRBJ2-5	-	TGTGCCAGCAGCCAAGATCGGAACGGGATGAAGACCCAGTACTTC	CASSQDRNGMKTQYF
-	TRBV5-6	TRBJ1-4	-	TGTGCCAGCAGCTTGGTAGCGGTTGGGTTT	CASSLVAVGF
-	TRBV7-3	TRBJ2-1	TRBD2	TGTGCCAGCAGCTTTCTCCCCACCGGGACTAGCTACTATGAGCAGTTCTTC	CASSFLPTGTSYYEQFF
once	TRBV27	TRBJ2-2	TRBD2	TGTGCCAGCAGTTTATGGCTAGCGGGAGGGCTGAACACCGGGGAGCTGTTTTTT	CASSLWLAGGLNTGELFF
few	TRBV5-5	TRBJ2-1	-	TGTGCCAGCAGCTTGCTCCTCACCGGAGGGTCCAATGAGCAGTTCTTC	CASSLLLTGGSNEQFF
-	TRBV18	TRBJ1-2	TRBD1	TGTGCCAGCTCACCCACAGGACAGGTAGGTGGCTACACCTTC	CASSPTGQVGGYTF
-	TRBV10-3	TRBJ2-1	TRBD1	TGTGCCATCCAGGAGGACAGGAGCTCCTACAATGAGCAGTTCTTC	CAIQEDRSSYNEQFF
-	TRBV2	TRBJ2-1	-	TGTGCCAGCAGAAGCGGGCTATCCTACAATGAGCAGTTCTTC	CASRSGLSYNEQFF
-	TRBV12-3/TRBV12-4	TRBJ1-2	TRBD1	TGTGCCAGCAGTTCGACAGGGCTGGGCTACACCTTC	CASSSTGLGYTF
once	TRBV10-3	TRBJ2-2	TRBD1	TGTGCCATCAGTGGACAGGGGTCAACCGGGGAGCTGTTTTTT	CAISGQGSTGELFF
-	TRBV7-2	TRBJ2-1	TRBD2	TGTGCCAGCAGCTCGACTAGCGGGAGTCATGCTGAGCAGTTCTTC	CASSSTSGSHAEQFF
-	TRBV11-3	TRBJ2-1	-	TGTGCCAGCAGCCTGAGATGGGGGAGGGGGAATGAGCAGTTCTTC	CASSLRWGRGNEQFF
-	TRBV10-2	TRBJ2-7	-	TGCGCCAGCAGGTACGGGACACCCAGCTCCTACGAGCAGTACTTC	CASRYGTPSSYEQYF
-	TRBV10-3	TRBJ2-2	TRBD2	TGTGCCATCAGTGGGACTAGCGGGAGGGCCCCCGGGGAGCTGTTTTTT	CAISGTSGRAPGELFF
-	TRBV4-1	TRBJ2-3	TRBD2	TGCGCCACCCAGGAGGCGGGAGGGACGACAGATACGCAGTATTTT	CATQEAGGTTDTQYF
-	TRBV5-6	TRBJ2-3	-	TGTGCCAGCAGCTTTTACAGGGAAGACACAGATACGCAGTATTTT	CASSFYREDTDTQYF
few	TRBV3-1/TRBV3-2	TRBJ2-1	-	TGTGCCAGCAGCCAAGGATCTAGCGTCTACAATGAGCAGTTCTTC	CASSQGSSVYNEQFF
many	TRBV12-3/TRBV12-4	TRBJ1-6	-	TGTGCCAGCAGTTCCTTCAGGGCTTCACCCCTCCACTTT	CASSSFRASPLHF
-	TRBV14	TRBJ2-7	TRBD2	TGTGCCAGCAGCCAGACTGATCTAGCGGGGGGGACCTACGAGCAGTACTTC	CASSQTDLAGGTYEQYF